This entry lists 10 T cell receptor beta chains sequenced from one sample in a study of T-cell reconstitution after alpha-beta-depleted transplantation in children. As it was prepared, the TCRbeta library received unique molecular identifiers. TCRdb used MiXCR to reprocess the PCR reads, holding one entry per CDR3 protein. The sample holds about 470,000 distinct CDR3 sequences, roughly 44% seen once. The sequencing used PBMCs, collected before TCRalphabeta/CD19-depleted stem cell transplant. Receptors were obtained from a girl aged 2-10 years with aplastic anemia, due to receive a stem cell transplant.

This clonotype was picked up many times. CDR3 nucleotide sequence: TGCGCCAGCACAAAGGACGTCGAGGGGACTGAAGCTTTCTTT. Translation: CASTKDVEGTEAFF. The rearrangement joins TRBV5-1 to TRBJ1-1; perhaps TRBD1 as D (5 bases). There are 14 residues in the CDR3. The V gene lost 6 bases and the J gene lost 5 bases, with 17 bases spanning the gap. CDR1 is SGHRS and CDR2 is YFSETQ in the germline V gene. The variable domain in full, completed from reference TRBV5-1 and TRBJ1-1, reads KAGVTQTPRYLIKTRGQQVTLSCSPISGHRSVSWYQQTPGQGLQFLFEYFSETQRNKGNFPGRFSGRQFSNSRSEMNVSTLELGDSALYLCASTKDVEGTEAFFGQGTRLTVV.

About this clonotype itself: This may be a read error, as it is one base from a much larger clone. The chain combines TRBV5-1 with TRBJ1-5, with D possibly TRBD1 on 5 matching bases. Germline V gene data show CDR1 as SGHRS and CDR2 as YFSETQ. The CDR3 has 15 amino acids. CDR3 sequence reads: CASRLGDLPAQPQHF. The CDR3 DNA sequence: TGCGCCAGCCGCTTGGGGGACTTGCCGGCTCAGCCCCAGCATTTT.

This clonotype was seen a single time. The genes are TRBV6-1 and TRBJ2-7; weak D call: TRBD2 (6 bases). Germline assignment: CDR1 MNHNS and CDR2 SASEGT. The CDR3 is 13 residues long. V lost 8 bases, J lost 4 bases, and 15 bases lay in between. CDR3 amino acids: CASLGGSRYEQYF. CDR3 coding DNA: TGTGCCAGCCTTGGAGGGAGTAGGTACGAGCAGTACTTC.

This clonotype turned up a few times. The chain is built from TRBV5-1 and TRBJ2-3; no firm D call. Trimming stripped 0 bases from V and 0 bases from J, with 5 bases between. CDR1 is SGHRS, CDR2 YFSETQ, per germline. The CDR3 contains 14 residues. The CDR3 loop is CASSLALSTDTQYF. CDR3 DNA sequence: TGCGCCAGCAGCTTGGCGTTAAGCACAGATACGCAGTATTTT.

This clonotype was recorded many times. The V call is TRBV7-2, the J call TRBJ2-5; D gene unclear. This CDR3 spans 11 amino acids. The V gene's germline CDR1 is SGHTA and CDR2 FQGNSA. V was clipped by 6 bases and J by 2 bases, with 4 bases between them. Here the CDR3 DNA reads TGTGCCAGCAGTAGTCAAGAGACCCAGTACTTC. It codes for CASSSQETQYF.

About this clonotype itself: A read error may be the cause here, since a much bigger clone is one base away. V gene TRBV9 combines with J gene TRBJ2-1; 11 bases match TRBD2. The CDR3 is 17 amino acids. Germline loops: CDR1 SGDLS, CDR2 YYNGEE. The CDR3 coding sequence is TGTGCCAGCAGCGACAATACCGGGACTAGCGGCTACAATCAGCAGTTCTTC. It is translated as CASSDNTGTSGYNQQFF.

This clonotype was detected a few times. This chain uses TRBV10-1 with TRBJ2-3; TRBD1 matches at 8 bases. After removal of 0 bases from V and 2 bases from J, the junction contained 7 bases not matched to a gene. The germline V gene has CDR1 WNHNN and CDR2 SYGVQD (reference sequence). This CDR3 contains 17 residues. CDR3 nucleotides: TGCGCCAGCAGTGAGTCGCAGGGGGCTGGGGTCACAGATACGCAGTATTTT. It specifies CASSESQGAGVTDTQYF.

The chain employs TRBV29-1 and TRBJ1-1; D not certain. The CDR3 runs 13 residues. Germline assignment: CDR1 SQVTM and CDR2 ANQGSEA. V was pared by 5 bases and J by 2 bases, with 12 bases between. CDR3: CSVQKDPNTEAFF. CDR3 bases: TGCAGCGTTCAAAAAGACCCAAACACTGAAGCTTTCTTT.

In the case of this clonotype: The germline gene is not matched at one end of the junction; a read error may be the cause. The genes are TRBV20-1 and TRBJ1-1; D is unresolved. Per the germline V gene, CDR1 is DFQATT and CDR2 is SNEGSKA (reference sequence). The CDR3 is 14 residues long. The CDR3 coding sequence is TGCAGGGTTAGGGAGCTTGGGATGAACACTGTAGCTTTCTTT. Its translation is CRVRELGMNTVAFF.

In this sample, this clonotype turned up a few times. The chain couples TRBV10-3 to TRBJ2-5; D may be TRBD1 (6 bases). CDR1 is ENHRY, CDR2 SYGVKD, per germline. V was pared by 5 bases and J by 3 bases, with 13 bases between. The CDR3 is 14 amino acids. The DNA of the CDR3 is TGTGCCATCAGTCAGACAGGCCGGGAAGAGACCCAGTACTTC. The encoded protein is CAISQTGREETQYF.